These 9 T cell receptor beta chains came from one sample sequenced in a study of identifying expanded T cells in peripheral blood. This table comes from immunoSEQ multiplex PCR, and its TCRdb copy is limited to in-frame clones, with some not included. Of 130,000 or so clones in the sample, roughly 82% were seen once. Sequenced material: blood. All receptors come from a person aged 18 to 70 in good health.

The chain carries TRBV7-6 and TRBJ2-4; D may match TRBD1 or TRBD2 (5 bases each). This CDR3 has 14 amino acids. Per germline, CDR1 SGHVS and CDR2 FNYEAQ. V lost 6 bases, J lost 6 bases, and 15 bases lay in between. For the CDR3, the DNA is TGTGCCAGCAGTTCGGGACCCAAGACAAACATTCAGTACTTC. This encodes CASSSGPKTNIQYF.

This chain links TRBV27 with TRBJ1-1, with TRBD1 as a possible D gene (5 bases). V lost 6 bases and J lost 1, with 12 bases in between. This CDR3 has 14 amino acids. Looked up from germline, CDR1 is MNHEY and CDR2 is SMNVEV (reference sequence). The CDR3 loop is CASSYRSSNTEAFF. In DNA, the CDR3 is TGTGCCAGCAGCTACAGGTCATCGAACACTGAAGCTTTCTTT.

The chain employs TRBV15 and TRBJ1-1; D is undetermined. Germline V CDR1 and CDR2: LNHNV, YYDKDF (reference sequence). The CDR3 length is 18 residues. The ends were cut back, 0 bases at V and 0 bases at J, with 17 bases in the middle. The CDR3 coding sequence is TGTGCCACCAGCAGAGATCCACTCTCATACGCCATGAACACTGAAGCTTTCTTT. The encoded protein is CATSRDPLSYAMNTEAFF.

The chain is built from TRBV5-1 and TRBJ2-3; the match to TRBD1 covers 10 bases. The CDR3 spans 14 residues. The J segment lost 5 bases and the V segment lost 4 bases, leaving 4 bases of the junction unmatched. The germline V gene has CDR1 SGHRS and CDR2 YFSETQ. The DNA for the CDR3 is TGCGCCAGCAGCACCGGGACAGGGGTAGATACGCAGTATTTT. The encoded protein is CASSTGTGVDTQYF.

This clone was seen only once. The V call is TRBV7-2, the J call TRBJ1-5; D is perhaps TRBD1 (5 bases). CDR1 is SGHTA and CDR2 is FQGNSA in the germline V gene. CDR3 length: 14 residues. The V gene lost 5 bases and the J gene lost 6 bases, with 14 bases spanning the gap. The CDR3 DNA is TGTGCCAGCAGCAGAGGGGTTTCGGGTCAGCCCCAGCATTTT. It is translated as CASSRGVSGQPQHF.

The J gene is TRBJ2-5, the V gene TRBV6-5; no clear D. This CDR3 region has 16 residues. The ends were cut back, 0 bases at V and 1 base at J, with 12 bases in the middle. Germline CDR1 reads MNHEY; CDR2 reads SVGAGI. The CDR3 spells CASSYSTPRTQETQYF. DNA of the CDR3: TGTGCCAGCAGTTACTCGACCCCCAGGACCCAAGAGACCCAGTACTTC.

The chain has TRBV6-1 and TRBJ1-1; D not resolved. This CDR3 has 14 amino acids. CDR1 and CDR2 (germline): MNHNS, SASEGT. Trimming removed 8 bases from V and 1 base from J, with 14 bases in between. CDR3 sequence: CASLRRDWNTEAFF. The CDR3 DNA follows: TGTGCCAGCCTGAGAAGGGATTGGAACACTGAAGCTTTCTTT.

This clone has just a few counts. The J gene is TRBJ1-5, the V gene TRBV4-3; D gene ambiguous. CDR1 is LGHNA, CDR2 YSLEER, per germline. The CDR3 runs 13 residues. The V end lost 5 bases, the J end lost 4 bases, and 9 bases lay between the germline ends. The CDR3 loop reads CASSLTDNQPQHF. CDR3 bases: TGCGCCAGCAGCTTAACAGATAATCAGCCCCAGCATTTT.

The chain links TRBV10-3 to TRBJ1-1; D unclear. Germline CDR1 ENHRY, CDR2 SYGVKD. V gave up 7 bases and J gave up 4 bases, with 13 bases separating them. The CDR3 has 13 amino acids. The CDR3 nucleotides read TGTGCCATCAAGGAAGGACCGAGCACTGAAGCTTTCTTT. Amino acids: CAIKEGPSTEAFF.